This T cell receptor beta chain was recovered during a study of cytomegalovirus exposure and HLA in healthy donors. Overall study results and limits: Among the most significant clusters, several appeared linked to common viral pathogens in a later analysis.

Germline V gives CDR1 MNHEY, CDR2 SMNVEV (reference sequence). This CDR3 contains 13 residues. Unmatched junction bases numbered 4, after V lost 5 bases and J lost 9 bases. Use of 60 Vbeta and 13 Jbeta primers characterized the PCR. As processed by the authors: Roughly 11 million of the 75 million to 95 million unique TCR beta chains counted in a later analysis were shared. The table came from immunoSEQ multiplex PCR; TCRdb's copy has only in-frame clones and leaves some out. That table gives V, J and clone size, and the DNA gave D and trimming. The sample contains 95,000 to 150,000 clones, roughly 14% of which appear only once. This clone occurred a few times. The antigen is not known.

The chain couples TRBV27 to TRBJ1-6; 7 bases are shared with TRBD1. The receptor's source is a woman aged 18-29 years in good health and CMV-seronegative. Specimen: PBMCs. The DNA for the CDR3 is TGTGCCAGCAGTGCAGGGGGTGGTTCACCCCTCCACTTT. It codes for CASSAGGGSPLHF.